This T cell receptor beta chain was sequenced during a study of cytomegalovirus exposure and HLA in healthy donors. The PCR contained 60 Vbeta and 13 Jbeta primers. The table came from immunoSEQ multiplex PCR; TCRdb's copy has only in-frame clones and leaves some out. In the table there are under 200,000 clones, more than 65% of which are singletons. Germline lookup yields CDR1 LNHDA and CDR2 SQIVND (reference sequence). V was cut by 9 bases and J by 7 bases, with 18 bases left in between. This CDR3 is built from 13 residues. Study-wide results and limits: Most subjects' HLA-A and HLA-B alleles were reportedly predicted from TCR beta sequences. The study put under 200 TCR beta chains on its list as cytomegalovirus-associated.

The sample holds a few counts of this clone. Its target is unknown. This clonotype was obtained from a young woman in good health and CMV-seronegative. The sample consisted of PBMCs. V gene TRBV19 combines with J gene TRBJ1-2; no firm D call. The CDR3 nucleotides are TGTGCCAGCCGGGTCGCTGAAGCTAGTGGCTACACCTTC. This sequence encodes CASRVAEASGYTF.